Below, 25 T cell receptor beta chains from the same sample are listed, as sequenced in a study of low-dose radiotherapy and immunotherapy resistance in tumors. Primers targeting TRAV and TRBV primed first-strand cDNA, covering alpha and beta chains. TCR amplification ran 15 to 25 PCR cycles using constant-region and V-primer adapter primers. In TCRdb, the reads were re-called with MiXCR into one record per CDR3 protein. The sample has 8,500 to 14,000 distinct CDR3 sequences; 60% to 80% are singletons. Receptors originate from a human donor with advanced metastatic prostate, ovarian, gallbladder or colorectal cancer (not recorded which). This table probably holds off-target reads from a library built for another chain.

The rearrangement uses TRBV9 and TRBJ1-1, with D possibly TRBD1 on 5 matching bases. Trimming removed 4 bases from V and 1 base from J, with 8 bases in between. Germline V lookup: CDR1 SGDLS, CDR2 YYNGEE. There are 13 residues in the CDR3. The CDR3 is CASSQTENTEAFF. CDR3 coding DNA: TGTGCCAGCAGCCAGACAGAGAACACTGAAGCTTTCTTT.

Written as DNA, the CDR3 is TGTGCCAGCACCCTCGTCCCGACAGGGGATGGCTACACCTTC. Translation gives CASTLVPTGDGYTF. V and J are TRBV6-2 or TRBV6-3 and TRBJ1-2; 8 positions match TRBD1. V was clipped by 7 bases and J by 6 bases; unmatched bases: 10. CDR1 is MNHEY and CDR2 is SVGEGT in the germline V gene. The CDR3 extends over 14 amino acids.

This chain uses TRBV12-3 or TRBV12-4 with TRBJ1-2, with D perhaps TRBD1 (6 bases). This CDR3 is built from 13 residues. Trimming stripped 6 bases from V and 2 bases from J, with 10 bases between. The DNA for the CDR3 is TGTGCCAGCAGGCAACAGGGAAACTATGGCTACACCTTC. Encoded protein: CASRQQGNYGYTF.

With respect to this clonotype: This is likely a read error, given that the CDR3 carries no conserved phenylalanine or tryptophan at its end. This chain connects TRBV7-8 to TRBJ2-2; D gene uncertain. Germline-derived CDR1 and CDR2 are SGHVS and FQNEAQ. The V and J ends lost 1 base and 0 bases respectively, with 12 bases between them. This CDR3 contains 17 residues. The DNA for the CDR3 is TGTGCCAGCAGCTTAGTATCTGGCGGTTCGAACACCGGGGAGCTGTTTTCT. Protein product: CASSLVSGGSNTGELFS.

This rearrangement joins TRBV28 to TRBJ2-7; D unclear. There are 15 residues in the CDR3. Germline V CDR1 and CDR2: MDHEN, SYDVKM. The V end was cut by 6 bases, the J end by 2 bases, with 17 bases between. CDR3 DNA sequence: TGTGCCAGCAGCCCACCCGGACCACTGGCCTACGAGCAGTACTTC. Its protein product is CASSPPGPLAYEQYF.

The chain uses TRBV6-2 or TRBV6-3 and TRBJ2-7; D gene ambiguous. Trimming stripped 6 bases from V and 1 base from J, with 13 bases between. This CDR3 is 14 amino acids long. CDR1 MNHEY and CDR2 SVGEGT come from the germline V gene. The CDR3 sequence: CASRISYGSYEQYF. CDR3 in DNA: TGTGCCAGCAGGATAAGCTATGGGTCCTACGAGCAGTACTTC.

The chain has TRBV28 and TRBJ2-3; maybe TRBD1 (6 bases). Trimming took 7 bases from V and 11 from J, leaving 22 bases between them. Looked up from germline, CDR1 is MDHEN and CDR2 is SYDVKM. The CDR3 runs 14 residues. CDR3 DNA: TGTGCCAGCATGAAAGGGGACATTCGGGGTGAGCAGTATTTT. Residues: CASMKGDIRGEQYF.

CDR3 sequence: CASSFRGVTNEKLFF. Here the CDR3 DNA reads TGTGCCAGCAGTTTCAGGGGGGTCACTAATGAAAAACTGTTTTTT. The chain employs TRBV28 and TRBJ1-4, with 7 positions matching TRBD1. J gave up 2 bases and V 3 bases, and 3 bases lay outside the gene matches. In germline, CDR1 is MDHEN, CDR2 SYDVKM. This CDR3 spans 15 amino acids. The full variable domain, completed using reference TRBV28 and TRBJ1-4, is DVKVTQSSRYLVKRTGEKVFLECVQDMDHENMFWYRQDPGLGLRLIYFSYDVKMKEKGDIPEGYSVSREKKERFSLILESASTNQTSMYLCASSFRGVTNEKLFFGSGTQLSVL.

The gene calls are TRBV7-2 and TRBJ1-1, with TRBD1 identical over 7 bases. Germline trimming cut 11 bases from V and 4 bases from J; bases unmatched to any gene: 16. Germline assignment: CDR1 SGHTA and CDR2 FQGNSA. The CDR3 consists of 15 residues. The chain's CDR3 is CARSEGGQLITEAFF. CDR3 nucleotides: TGTGCCCGAAGCGAAGGGGGCCAGTTGATCACTGAAGCTTTCTTT.

This chain uses TRBV5-4 with TRBJ2-1, with D perhaps being TRBD1 or TRBD2 (7 bases each). The CDR3 runs 16 residues. Trimming pared 4 bases from V and 0 bases from J, leaving 14 bases between. Germline CDR1 SGHNT, CDR2 YYREEE (reference sequence). The CDR3 sequence: CASSPGGASSYNEQFF. CDR3 nucleotide sequence: TGTGCCAGCAGCCCAGGGGGGGCTAGCTCCTACAATGAGCAGTTCTTC.

A few counts support this clonotype. J is TRBJ2-1 and V is TRBV7-9; D is unresolved. CDR1 is SEHNR, CDR2 FQNEAQ, per germline (reference sequence). Trimming took 5 bases from V and 6 from J, leaving 11 bases between them. This CDR3 is built from 13 residues. The CDR3 DNA reads TGTGCCAGCAGCACCCGGGCCTTCAATGAGCAGTTCTTC. Protein: CASSTRAFNEQFF.

The genes are TRBV5-3 and TRBJ2-1, with D perhaps assigned TRBD1 or TRBD2 (5 bases each). TRBV5-3 is designated an ORF whose function remains uncertain. V lost 8 bases and J lost 3, with 21 bases in between. CDR3 length: 16 amino acids. CDR3 loop: CASSRGPRGDYNEQFF. The CDR3 region has the DNA TGTGCCAGCAGCCGGGGACCACGAGGAGACTACAATGAGCAGTTCTTC.

The gene calls are TRBV12-3 or TRBV12-4 and TRBJ2-2, with D possibly being TRBD1 or TRBD2 (6 bases each). Trimming cost V 7 bases and J 5 bases, with 17 bases left between them. CDR3 size: 15 residues. CDR3 coding DNA: TGTGCCAGCAACTTAAGGGGGGCTGAGACCGGGGAGCTGTTTTTT. It yields the protein CASNLRGAETGELFF.

The rearrangement links TRBV7-9 to TRBJ2-5, with a possible D match to TRBD2 (5 bases). The CDR3 totals 13 residues. Germline V lookup: CDR1 SEHNR, CDR2 FQNEAQ (reference sequence). V lost 5 bases and J lost 5, with 12 bases in between. The CDR3 nucleotides read TGTGCCAGCAGCCCTCTAGCTTCCGAGACCCAGTACTTC. This encodes CASSPLASETQYF.

This clonotype was observed a handful of times. The CDR3 is CASSSRAGEQYF. CDR3 in DNA: TGTGCCAGCAGCTCGCGGGCCGGCGAGCAGTACTTC. The V gene is TRBV7-2, the J gene TRBJ2-7; possible D gene TRBD2, 5 bases. The CDR3 has 12 amino acids. Trimming took off 4 bases at V and 6 bases at J, with 10 bases between the two ends. Germline V gene data show CDR1 as SGHTA and CDR2 as FQGNSA.

The chain links TRBV11-2 to TRBJ2-1; TRBD1 might be the D (6 bases). The CDR3 totals 15 residues. Trimming pared 5 bases from V and 9 bases from J, leaving 20 bases between. The germline V gene encodes CDR1 SGHAT and CDR2 FQNNGV. The CDR3 region is CASSPPRGGYFEQFF. In nucleotides, the CDR3 is TGTGCCAGCAGCCCGCCGCGAGGGGGATACTTTGAGCAGTTCTTC.

The chain couples TRBV5-1 to TRBJ2-1; 11 bases are shared with TRBD2. J was trimmed by 1 base and V by 0 bases; bases with no gene match: 0. Germline V CDR1 and CDR2: SGHRS, YFSETQ. The CDR3 covers 16 residues. CDR3 sequence: CASSLVAGGSYNEQFF. DNA for the CDR3: TGCGCCAGCAGCTTGGTAGCGGGGGGGTCCTACAATGAGCAGTTCTTC. Full variable domain (outside the CDR3, taken from reference TRBV5-1 and TRBJ2-1): KAGVTQTPRYLIKTRGQQVTLSCSPISGHRSVSWYQQTPGQGLQFLFEYFSETQRNKGNFPGRFSGRQFSNSRSEMNVSTLELGDSALYLCASSLVAGGSYNEQFFGPGTRLTVL.

The gene calls are TRBV12-3 or TRBV12-4 and TRBJ2-2, with 7 bases fitting TRBD1. With V trimmed by 5 bases and J by 6 bases, 9 bases remained unmatched. This CDR3 region has 15 residues. The CDR3 DNA reads as TGTGCCAGCAGTCTTGGGACAGTAGAGTCCGGGGAGCTGTTTTTT. As protein: CASSLGTVESGELFF.

The CDR3 sequence: CSASGTPQETQYF. The CDR3 coding sequence is TGCAGTGCTTCCGGGACACCACAAGAGACCCAGTACTTC. The chain employs TRBV20-1 and TRBJ2-5, with TRBD1 as a possible D gene (6 bases). V lost 5 bases, J lost 2 bases, and 12 bases lay in between. CDR1 and CDR2 (germline): DFQATT, SNEGSKA (reference sequence). The CDR3 extends over 13 amino acids.

The chain recombines TRBV7-9 with TRBJ2-3, with TRBD2 matching over 8 bases. V trimming: 3 bases; J trimming: 2 bases; junction bases outside the gene matches: 4. This CDR3 region has 15 residues. Germline CDR1 is SEHNR and CDR2 is FQNEAQ (reference sequence). CDR3 loop: CASSFPAGDTDTQYF. The CDR3 DNA reads as TGTGCCAGCAGCTTCCCAGCGGGAGACACAGATACGCAGTATTTT.

The table lists this clonotype with a few counts. The rearrangement uses TRBV2 and TRBJ1-2; tentatively, D is TRBD1 (6 bases). Deletions cut 6 bases from V and 2 bases from J, with 13 bases between. This CDR3 has 14 residues. Germline V CDR1 and CDR2: SNHLY, FYNNEI. For the CDR3, the DNA is TGTGCCAGCAGACCAGGGGATAGCAACTATGGCTACACCTTC. This gives the protein CASRPGDSNYGYTF.

CDR3 protein: CASSSVSYRDSPEAFF. CDR3 DNA sequence: TGTGCCAGCAGTTCAGTCTCGTACCGGGACAGTCCTGAAGCTTTCTTT. The chain has TRBV12-3 or TRBV12-4 and TRBJ1-1, with TRBD1 identical over 7 bases. J was trimmed by 6 bases and V by 4 bases; bases with no gene match: 14. The CDR3 is 16 amino acids.

This chain uses TRBV6-2 or TRBV6-3 with TRBJ2-1; a weak D match, TRBD2 (6 bases). This CDR3 is built from 13 residues. Trimming shortened V by 7 bases and J by 12 bases, and 19 bases separated the two germline ends. Germline CDR1 reads MNHEY; CDR2 reads SVGEGT. The CDR3 DNA reads as TGTGCCAGCACCAAAGGGAGCGGGTTCGTGCAGTTCTTC. It yields the protein CASTKGSGFVQFF.

The J gene is TRBJ2-1, the V gene TRBV28; D remains ambiguous. The CDR3 covers 13 residues. The V and J ends lost 1 base and 13 bases respectively, with 14 bases between them. Germline CDR1 is MDHEN and CDR2 is SYDVKM. The CDR3, as DNA: TGTGCCAGCAGTTTATTGACGCCACAAATACAGTTCTTC. Protein sequence: CASSLLTPQIQFF.

The J gene is TRBJ1-2, the V gene TRBV6-1; D is undetermined. This CDR3 is 15 amino acids long. The germline gives CDR1 MNHNS, CDR2 SASEGT. Trimming shortened V by 6 bases and J by 3 bases, and 17 bases separated the two germline ends. CDR3 loop: CASSPPGKVYYGYTF. CDR3 DNA sequence: TGTGCCAGCAGCCCCCCGGGGAAGGTTTACTATGGCTACACCTTC.